This T cell receptor (beta chain) is from a study of CD8 T cells in ankylosing spondylitis (dated by TCRdb to between 2016 and 2019). A note on the overall study: The study set out to find disease-linked TCR variants by profiling T cell receptor beta repertoires in ankylosing spondylitis patients and healthy donors. The whole study cohort included 90 to 120 healthy donors and around 25 ankylosing spondylitis patients. Samples of peripheral blood were taken, and for ankylosing spondylitis patients, synovial fluid was collected as well.

Sequencing was carried out with an Illumina HiSeq 2500. TCR beta libraries were prepared by quantitative 5'-RACE with molecular barcodes. In the source study's methods: Disease-linked TCR variants were identified with a new computational method built on a probabilistic model of VDJ rearrangement. The public sequencing data were trimmed at Q25 with fastp and processed into clonotypes with MiXCR by TCRdb, which kept only in-frame beta chains. Rows matching on CDR3 protein sequence are summarized as one entry with the most common DNA and genes. None of the V and J calls come from the authors' own analysis; TCRdb made them. Here the sample has 300,000 to 400,000 distinct CDR3 sequences; approximately 22% occur a single time. In total, the top ten clones hold around 12% of the sample. A word on this clonotype: The specificity of this receptor is unknown. It has no much larger one-base neighbor in the sample; base qualities were not kept.

Beyond this particular receptor, the publication reports: A TCR beta motif made up of under ten highly homologous amino acid variants appeared to be characteristic of blood from ankylosing spondylitis patients. The disease-linked clones were reported as significantly enriched in matched synovial fluid samples from ankylosing spondylitis patients. In peripheral blood, the disease-linked clones were found at relatively low frequencies and had a CD8+ phenotype. Some motif variants were previously reported in synovial fluid and blood of reactive arthritis patients, suggesting common disease-initiation mechanisms.

Trimming costs V 5 bases and J 11 bases, and their ends lie 19 bases apart. The CDR3 runs 13 amino acids, cysteine and phenylalanine included. Solely the CDR3 DNA is kept, with 39 bases framed from the first base. CDR1 and CDR2, looked up from the germline V gene, are SGHVS and FQNEAQ. Sequenced material: blood, either unsorted or a sorted T cell fraction (not recorded which). The chain is encoded by TRBV7-8 joined to TRBJ2-7, with the D gene not confidently named. This receptor was identified in a male donor with ankylosing spondylitis or in good health (not recorded which). The DNA reads TGTGCCAGCAGCCCCCATCTGGCAGACTCGGAGTACTTC. The encoded protein is CASSPHLADSEYF.